The clone carrying this T cell receptor beta chain was detected ten times or more. What it binds is unknown. The sample originates from a study of Graves' ophthalmopathy and Graves' hyperthyroidism. Broader study findings: A majority of expanded thyroid clonotypes exceeding 0.001 frequency were likewise present in blood. As the model predicted ophthalmopathy progression, it achieved a sensitivity of nearly 71% and a specificity of about 78%.

Active ophthalmopathy (CAS at least 3, NOSPECS at least 4), lasting under 3 months. Clinicians made diagnoses from clinical symptoms, serum thyroxine, TRAb, thyroid ultrasound and orbital computed tomography. Beta-chain TCR CDR3 regions were amplified from RNA transcripts. An initial RT-PCR round employing HTBI primers preceded a second-round multiplex PCR. MiXCR, run by TCRdb on the multiplex PCR reads, gives a single entry per CDR3 protein. This table holds about 740,000 distinct CDR3 sequences, 35% to 50% found once. The CDR3 totals 14 residues. Per the germline V gene, CDR1 is ENHRY and CDR2 is SYGVKD. Trimming removed 6 bases from V and 3 bases from J, with 12 bases in between.

This clonotype was obtained from an adult man with Graves' ophthalmopathy. The rearrangement links TRBV10-3 to TRBJ1-5; perhaps TRBD1 as D (5 bases). Material for sequencing was peripheral blood. CDR3 sequence: CAIRDDSPNQPQHF. CDR3 nucleotides: TGTGCCATCAGAGATGACAGCCCCAATCAGCCCCAGCATTTT.